This TCR beta chain was profiled in a study of blood T cell repertoires in COVID-19. On the study more broadly: Acute and convalescent COVID-19 specimens originated in the United States, Italy and Spain. Nucleic acid was either cDNA or gDNA, and it came from T cells, B-cell-depleted T cells, or PBMCs.

The CDR3 is 17 residues long. Trimming removed 4 bases from V and 0 bases from J, with 21 bases in between. The germline V gene has CDR1 SQVTM and CDR2 ANQGSEA. In the original analysis: Amplifying reference gene primers gave estimates of nucleated cell counts. Using immunoSEQ multiplex PCR, the repertoire was profiled, and TCRdb retains in-frame clones only, with some absent. The V and J calls and clone size are taken from that table; D and trimming were inferred from the DNA. The data hold about 670,000 clones, with 90% observed a single time. This sequence originates from a young woman with acute or convalescent COVID-19. This rearrangement joins TRBV29-1 to TRBJ2-5; perhaps TRBD2 as D (7 bases). Specimen: peripheral blood. CDR3 region: CSVGMGGGAGNQETQYF. Here the CDR3 DNA reads TGCAGCGTTGGGATGGGCGGGGGCGCGGGGAACCAAGAGACCCAGTACTTC.